This TCR beta chain was captured in a study of blood T cell repertoires in COVID-19. Study details: From the United States, Italy and Spain came samples of acute and convalescent COVID-19. T cells, B-cell-depleted T cells, or PBMCs provided the cDNA or gDNA that served as material.

This clone showed up just a few times. Within the sample, other DNA sequences also encode this same CDR3. Methods used by the authors: Amplified reference gene primers provided the basis for estimating nucleated cell counts. Clones were sequenced by immunoSEQ multiplex PCR, and TCRdb holds only the in-frame ones, with some missing. V and J calls and clone size follow that table, whereas D and trimming were derived from the DNA. Among nearly 250,000 clones listed, 82% were seen once. Sequenced: peripheral blood. The origin of this receptor is a woman of 80 years or more with acute or convalescent COVID-19.

CDR3 loop: CSVGQSNQPQHF. The CDR3 region has the DNA TGCAGCGTAGGACAGTCGAATCAGCCCCAGCATTTT. The chain recombines TRBV29-1 with TRBJ1-5; D may be TRBD1 (6 bases). The CDR3 contains 12 residues. Germline values: CDR1 SQVTM, CDR2 ANQGSEA. The germline V and J ends were trimmed by 6 bases and 4 bases, with 10 bases remaining between them.